A single sample is the source of the 29 T cell receptor beta chains below, sequenced in a study of T cell responses to AZD1222 COVID-19 vaccine. TCRdb's table, derived via immunoSEQ multiplex PCR, lists solely in-frame clones and lacks some. Of fewer than 300,000 clones listed, just over 90% are singletons. Sample: peripheral blood, taken on day 0 of AZD1222 vaccination. The receptors come from an adult in good health.

The chain recombines TRBV3-1 (or the pseudogene TRBV3-2) with TRBJ1-5; D is possibly TRBD1 (5 bases). The CDR3 has 16 residues. In germline, CDR1 is LGHDT, CDR2 YNNKEL (reference sequence). The V end was cut by 2 bases, the J end by 4 bases, with 15 bases between. The CDR3, as DNA: TGTGCCAGCAGCCAACGGGGCGGGAGGGCAAATCAGCCCCAGCATTTT. The encoded protein is CASSQRGGRANQPQHF.

This clone was seen once. V usage is TRBV6-5 and J usage is TRBJ2-5; TRBD2 is a possible D gene (6 bases). The CDR3 spans 13 residues. With 6 bases removed from V and 5 bases from J, the gap between germline ends came to 13 bases. From germline, CDR1 is MNHEY and CDR2 SVGAGI. CDR3 protein: CASRRGGYETQYF. The CDR3 DNA sequence: TGTGCCAGCAGAAGAGGAGGGTATGAGACCCAGTACTTC.

This clone has just one count. The genes are TRBV28 and TRBJ1-2; D not certain. Germline assignment: CDR1 MDHEN and CDR2 SYDVKM. Trimming removed 7 bases from V and 2 bases from J, with 14 bases in between. The CDR3 runs to 14 residues. As DNA, the CDR3 is TGTGCCAGCACCTTACTCGACAAGAACTATGGCTACACCTTC. Residues: CASTLLDKNYGYTF.

The CDR3 sequence is CASSLDPSPDTQYF. Written as DNA, the CDR3 is TGCGCCAGCAGCTTGGATCCTAGTCCAGATACGCAGTATTTT. This sequence joins TRBV5-1 and TRBJ2-3; D is unresolved. This CDR3 is built from 14 residues. The V gene lost 0 bases and the J gene lost 4 bases, with 9 bases spanning the gap. Germline lookup yields CDR1 SGHRS and CDR2 YFSETQ.

Comments on this clone: One end of the junction does not line up with germline, which may come from a read error. The rearrangement joins TRBV6-5 to TRBJ2-7; the D is unclear. CDR1 is MNHEY, CDR2 SVGAGI, per germline. This CDR3 region has 12 residues. For the CDR3, the DNA is TGTGCCAGCAGTTACGCATCGGAGACCCCTGTCTTC. This codes for CASSYASETPVF.

This rearrangement joins TRBV4-3 to TRBJ1-4; the D gene is possibly TRBD1 (5 bases). Per germline, CDR1 LGHNA and CDR2 YSLEER. V was cut by 1 base and J by 2 bases, with 8 bases left in between. CDR3 length: 15 residues. CDR3 bases: TGCGCCAGCAGCCAAGGGACACTGACTAATGAAAAACTGTTTTTT. This encodes CASSQGTLTNEKLFF.

This clone was seen only once. The rearrangement links TRBV10-1 to TRBJ2-7, with D perhaps matching TRBD2 (5 bases). CDR3 size: 15 residues. Germline values: CDR1 WNHNN, CDR2 SYGVQD (reference sequence). Trimming removed 0 bases at V and 5 bases at J, with 14 bases between. DNA for the CDR3: TGCGCCAGCAGTGAGTCTTCTAGTCCCGGGGACGAGCAGTACTTC. Encoded protein: CASSESSSPGDEQYF.

The rearrangement joins TRBV6-1 to TRBJ1-5, with D unclear. CDR3 size: 13 residues. Germline-derived CDR1 and CDR2 are MNHNS and SASEGT. Between the trimmed V and J ends, which lost 1 base and 8 bases, there was a span of 9 bases. The CDR3 DNA reads TGTGCCAGCAGTGAAGGGCCCTGGGAGCCCCAGCATTTT. This sequence encodes CASSEGPWEPQHF.

The genes are TRBV7-8 and TRBJ1-1, with 7 bases aligning to TRBD1. V shed 0 bases, J shed 0 bases, and the junction held 4 bases outside the gene matches. The CDR3 is 16 amino acids. Germline lookup yields CDR1 SGHVS and CDR2 FQNEAQ. In nucleotides, the CDR3 is TGTGCCAGCAGCTTAGCAGGGGGCGGGGTGAACACTGAAGCTTTCTTT. It is translated as CASSLAGGGVNTEAFF.

The CDR3 DNA follows: TGTGCCAGCAGTTTTAACAGGGGTGAAAAACTGTTTTTT. It translates to CASSFNRGEKLFF. V usage is TRBV27 and J usage is TRBJ1-4; 7 bases line up with TRBD1. The CDR3 spans 13 residues. In germline, CDR1 is MNHEY, CDR2 SMNVEV (reference sequence). With V trimmed by 3 bases and J by 7 bases, 2 bases remained unmatched.

V is TRBV6-2 or TRBV6-3 and J is TRBJ2-1; 9 positions agree with TRBD2. The CDR3 covers 14 residues. The V and J ends lost 5 bases and 8 bases, in that order; junction bases with no gene match: 7. Germline V gives CDR1 MNHEY, CDR2 SVGEGT. CDR3 amino acids: CASSPRRGGYEQFF. The CDR3 DNA follows: TGTGCCAGCAGTCCGAGGCGGGGGGGATATGAGCAGTTCTTC.

This chain uses TRBV12-3 or TRBV12-4 with TRBJ1-5, with no clear D. Trimming removed 6 bases from V and 0 bases from J, with 3 bases in between. This CDR3 has 12 residues. The chain's CDR3 is CASRYSNQPQHF. CDR3 bases: TGTGCCAGCAGATATAGCAATCAGCCCCAGCATTTT.

This chain uses TRBV10-2 with TRBJ2-1; no reliable D call. The CDR3 is 13 amino acids. CDR1 and CDR2 from the germline V gene are WSHSY and SAAADI. The ends were cut back, 10 bases at V and 2 bases at J, with 12 bases in the middle. This CDR3 is CATRAYTYNEQFF. The CDR3 region has the DNA TGCGCCACCCGTGCCTATACCTACAATGAGCAGTTCTTC.

This chain connects TRBV6-5 to TRBJ1-4; 7 bases are shared with TRBD1. The CDR3 sequence is 14 residues long. Germline lookup yields CDR1 MNHEY and CDR2 SVGAGI. V shed 7 bases, J shed 8 bases, and the junction held 10 bases outside the gene matches. CDR3 sequence reads: CASTQQGTYEKLFF. CDR3 in DNA: TGTGCCAGCACACAACAGGGGACGTACGAAAAACTGTTTTTT.

This chain connects TRBV7-9 to TRBJ2-3; a possible D gene is TRBD2 (6 bases). Germline CDR1 SEHNR, CDR2 FQNEAQ (reference sequence). Trimming removed 5 bases from V and 0 bases from J, with 18 bases in between. This CDR3 has 17 amino acids. The CDR3 loop reads CASSRTPLGGSTDTQYF. The CDR3 DNA reads as TGTGCCAGCAGCCGCACCCCTCTCGGAGGGAGCACAGATACGCAGTATTTT. The whole variable domain, remainder taken from reference TRBV7-9 and TRBJ2-3, is DTGVSQNPRHKITKRGQNVTFRCDPISEHNRLYWYRQTLGQGPEFLTYFQNEAQLEKSRLLSDRFSAERPKGSFSTLEIQRTEQGDSAMYLCASSRTPLGGSTDTQYFGPGTRLTVL.

This clone was observed a few times. CDR3 DNA sequence: TGTGCCAGCAGTTTATCGCAGGAAGCTTTCTTT. It specifies CASSLSQEAFF. This chain connects TRBV28 to TRBJ1-1; D gene unclear. CDR3 length: 11 amino acids. Trimming left V 1 base short and J 8 bases short, with 5 bases between. Per the germline V gene, CDR1 is MDHEN and CDR2 is SYDVKM.

The chain couples TRBV4-1 to TRBJ2-3; TRBD2 matches 13 bases. The CDR3 sequence is 17 residues long. Trimming removed 2 bases from V and 3 bases from J; junction bases left unmatched: 5. The germline V gene encodes CDR1 MGHRA and CDR2 YSYEKL. CDR3 protein: CASSQRPGLAGTDTQYF. CDR3 bases: TGCGCCAGCAGCCAACGGCCGGGACTAGCGGGGACAGATACGCAGTATTTT.

This chain connects TRBV5-1 to TRBJ1-4; tentatively, D is TRBD1 (5 bases). Germline CDR1 and CDR2: SGHRS and YFSETQ. The CDR3 is 16 residues long. The V gene lost 0 bases and the J gene lost 1 base, with 10 bases spanning the gap. The CDR3 DNA is TGCGCCAGCAGCTTGGCGGGGGGGAAAACTAATGAAAAACTGTTTTTT. Translating gives CASSLAGGKTNEKLFF.

This chain joins TRBV28 and TRBJ2-3; D might be TRBD2 (5 bases). Germline V CDR1 and CDR2: MDHEN, SYDVKM. V lost 4 bases, J lost 7 bases, and 18 bases lay in between. The CDR3 is 15 amino acids. The CDR3 spells CASSSTTRVFYTQYF. The CDR3 nucleotides read TGTGCCAGCAGTTCGACTACACGGGTGTTCTATACGCAGTATTTT. Supplemented by reference TRBV28 and TRBJ2-3, the full variable domain reads DVKVTQSSRYLVKRTGEKVFLECVQDMDHENMFWYRQDPGLGLRLIYFSYDVKMKEKGDIPEGYSVSREKKERFSLILESASTNQTSMYLCASSSTTRVFYTQYFGPGTRLTVL.

The chain carries TRBV28 and TRBJ1-1, with a weak D call TRBD1 (5 bases). CDR3 length: 15 residues. Germline V gives CDR1 MDHEN, CDR2 SYDVKM. The V gene lost 4 bases and the J gene lost 1 base, with 13 bases spanning the gap. CDR3 nucleotides: TGTGCCAGCAGTTCGAGGAGGGGAACGAACACTGAAGCTTTCTTT. This gives the protein CASSSRRGTNTEAFF.

V and J are TRBV13 and TRBJ2-3; 8 bases align to TRBD2. V was clipped by 4 bases and J by 3 bases; unmatched bases: 21. The CDR3 runs 20 residues. Germline V gene sequence: CDR1 PRHDT, CDR2 FYEKMQ (reference sequence). The CDR3 sequence: CASSYGSRGRIGIKTDTQYF. Here the CDR3 DNA reads TGTGCCAGCAGCTATGGTTCCCGCGGGAGGATTGGGATTAAAACAGATACGCAGTATTTT.

The rearrangement joins TRBV5-5 to TRBJ2-7; no clear D. Trimming shortened V by 0 bases and J by 2 bases, and 9 bases separated the two germline ends. The CDR3 is 14 residues long. CDR1 is SGHKS, CDR2 YYEKEE, per germline (reference sequence). CDR3 bases: TGTGCCAGCAGCTTGGGGCTCCCCCCCTACGAGCAGTACTTC. It encodes CASSLGLPPYEQYF.

This sequence joins TRBV4-1 and TRBJ2-5, with D unresolved. V lost 1 base and J 5 bases, leaving 11 bases between the germline ends. Germline V CDR1 and CDR2: MGHRA, YSYEKL. This CDR3 is 14 amino acids long. The CDR3 coding sequence is TGCGCCAGCAGCCAAGTGGACCTCCTGGAGACCCAGTACTTC. It is translated as CASSQVDLLETQYF.

The V gene is TRBV2, the J gene TRBJ1-1; 8 bases agree with TRBD1. CDR1 SNHLY and CDR2 FYNNEI come from the germline V gene. The CDR3 has 13 amino acids. J gave up 6 bases and V 4 bases, and 4 bases lay outside the gene matches. As DNA, the CDR3 is TGTGCCAGCAGTGGGACAGGGAAGTCTGAAGCTTTCTTT. Its protein product is CASSGTGKSEAFF.

This clone was found once. This chain uses TRBV10-2 with TRBJ2-1, with TRBD2 matching over 9 bases. Per germline, CDR1 WSHSY and CDR2 SAAADI. The trim removed 2 bases at V and 8 bases at J, leaving 7 bases unmatched. This CDR3 contains 15 residues. The CDR3 region is CASSERAGGLDEQFF. In nucleotides, the CDR3 is TGCGCCAGCAGTGAGAGGGCGGGGGGGCTGGATGAGCAGTTCTTC.

The V and J genes are TRBV6-4 and TRBJ2-3; 8 bases match TRBD2. The CDR3 consists of 15 residues. CDR1 and CDR2 from the germline V gene are MRHNA and SNTAGT. V was clipped by 4 bases and J by 2 bases; unmatched bases: 5. CDR3 DNA: TGTGCCAGCAGTGGTGAAGCGGGGGTCACAGATACGCAGTATTTT. It codes for CASSGEAGVTDTQYF.

The chain has TRBV25-1 and TRBJ2-2; tentatively, D is TRBD1 or TRBD2 (5 bases each). Germline CDR1 reads MGHDK; CDR2 reads SYGVNS. This CDR3 is 14 amino acids long. The V end was cut by 7 bases, the J end by 6 bases, with 15 bases between. The CDR3 nucleotides are TGTGCCAGCACCTGGGGGAGTCGGGCCGGGGAGCTGTTTTTT. Translation gives CASTWGSRAGELFF.

The chain joins TRBV3-1 (or the pseudogene TRBV3-2) to TRBJ2-7, with a tentative D call TRBD2 (5 bases). This CDR3 is 13 amino acids long. With 5 bases removed from V and 4 bases from J, the gap between germline ends came to 12 bases. Germline CDR1 is LGHDT and CDR2 is YNNKEL (reference sequence). The CDR3 DNA follows: TGTGCCAGCAGCAAAGCGAGGGCATACGAGCAGTACTTC. This codes for CASSKARAYEQYF.

The DNA of the CDR3 is TGTGCCAGCAGCTTGGACGGGGCAGTTAATTCACCCCTCCACTTT. It encodes CASSLDGAVNSPLHF. The J gene is TRBJ1-6, the V gene TRBV5-4; D may be TRBD1 (5 bases). CDR1 is SGHNT, CDR2 YYREEE, per germline (reference sequence). The CDR3 has 15 residues. Trimming took 0 bases from V and 6 from J, leaving 10 bases between them.